The T cell receptor (beta chain) described here comes from a study of human T cells and chemical hapten exposure. Background on the study: Patches that contained 0.01% DPC were applied to the upper back and read at 6 days.

TCRdb ran MiXCR on the RACE reads and lists one entry per CDR3 protein. The sample consists of fewer than 300,000 distinct CDR3 sequences, around 7% of them appearing once. The time point here: pre-sensitization, week 0. The treatment denotes: therapeutic diphenylcyclopropenone sensitization with weekly scalp DPC. Blood draws came first, before each patch test. V was pared by 5 bases and J by 4 bases, with 5 bases of the junction left unmatched. This CDR3 region has 14 residues. From germline, CDR1 is SGHTA and CDR2 FQGNSA. V gene TRBV7-2 combines with J gene TRBJ2-3, with 8 bases identical to TRBD1. The material sequenced was whole blood, taken in connection with sensitization to the hapten diphenylcyclopropenone (DPC). The clonotype was recovered from a man aged 18-30 years with alopecia areata. Some clones in this sample may be carry-over from other donors' samples. In nucleotides, the CDR3 is TGTGCCAGCAGCCAATTGACAGGGGCAGATACGCAGTATTTT. Translating gives CASSQLTGADTQYF.